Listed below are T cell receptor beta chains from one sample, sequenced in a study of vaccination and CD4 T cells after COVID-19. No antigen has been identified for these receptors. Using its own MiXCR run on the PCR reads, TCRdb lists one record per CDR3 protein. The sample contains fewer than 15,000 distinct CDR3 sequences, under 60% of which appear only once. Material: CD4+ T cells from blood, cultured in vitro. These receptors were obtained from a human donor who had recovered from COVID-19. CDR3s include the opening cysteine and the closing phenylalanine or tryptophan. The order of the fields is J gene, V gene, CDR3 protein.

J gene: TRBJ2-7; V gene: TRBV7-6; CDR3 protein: CASSLKAAGVFDYEQYF
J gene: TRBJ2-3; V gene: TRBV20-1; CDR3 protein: CSARASSGITQYF
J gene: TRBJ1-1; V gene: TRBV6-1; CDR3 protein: CASSRGPGGTEAFF
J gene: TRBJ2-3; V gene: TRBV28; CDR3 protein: CASSLLGARPQYF
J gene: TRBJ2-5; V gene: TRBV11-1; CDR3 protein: CASSIGLAGDGETQYF
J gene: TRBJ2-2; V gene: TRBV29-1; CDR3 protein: CSVGSLNTGELFF
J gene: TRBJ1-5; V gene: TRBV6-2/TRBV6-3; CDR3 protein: CASSYSPRDRGYQPQHF
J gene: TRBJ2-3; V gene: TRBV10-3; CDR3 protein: CAIGPIAESTDTQYF
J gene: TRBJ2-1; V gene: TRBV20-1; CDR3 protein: CSAGTPSGYNEQFF
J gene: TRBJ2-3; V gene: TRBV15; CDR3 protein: CATSPRLVLDTQYF
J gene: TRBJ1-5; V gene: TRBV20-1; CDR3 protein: CSAHRQAGQPQHF
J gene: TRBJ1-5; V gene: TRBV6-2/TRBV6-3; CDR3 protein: CASSRTGGYSNQPQHF
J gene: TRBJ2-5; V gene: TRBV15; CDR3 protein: CATSSGIRDRTQETQYF
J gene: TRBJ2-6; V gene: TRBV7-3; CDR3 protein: CASSSTSGIVSGANVLTF
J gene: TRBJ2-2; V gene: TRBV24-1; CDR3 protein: CATRAGDTGELFF
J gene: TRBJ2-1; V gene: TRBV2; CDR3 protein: CASSLEGSYNEQFF
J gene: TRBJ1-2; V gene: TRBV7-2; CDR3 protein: CASSVTGTRREGYTF
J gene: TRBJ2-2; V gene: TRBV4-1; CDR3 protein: CASSQVRAGIYTGELFF
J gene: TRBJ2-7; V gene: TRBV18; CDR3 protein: CASSPTNRDRQYF
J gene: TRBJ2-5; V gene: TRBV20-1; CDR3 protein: CSALPGQRIELETQYF
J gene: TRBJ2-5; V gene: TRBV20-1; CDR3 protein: CSVSTRGVASGSFETQYF
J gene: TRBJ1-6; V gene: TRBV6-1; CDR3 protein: CATLATYNSPLHF
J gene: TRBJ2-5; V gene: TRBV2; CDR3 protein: CASSEKHVQETQYF
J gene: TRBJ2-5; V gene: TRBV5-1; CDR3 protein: CASRSGQGEQETQYF
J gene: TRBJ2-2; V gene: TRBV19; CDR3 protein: CAREQGLDTGELFF
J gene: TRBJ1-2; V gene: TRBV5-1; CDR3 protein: CASSLASGRNYGYTF
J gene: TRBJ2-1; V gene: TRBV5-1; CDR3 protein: CASSLTSSLYNEQFF
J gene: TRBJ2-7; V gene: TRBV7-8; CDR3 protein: CASSLSSYEQYF
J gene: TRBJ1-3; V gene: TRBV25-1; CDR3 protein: CASSDPKGAGSPGNTIYF
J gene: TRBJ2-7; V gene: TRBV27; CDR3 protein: CASSTLAGAYHEQYF
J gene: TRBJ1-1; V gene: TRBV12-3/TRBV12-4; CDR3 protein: CASSLGQGTEAFF
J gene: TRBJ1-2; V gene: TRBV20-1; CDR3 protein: CSARDMTGDGYTF
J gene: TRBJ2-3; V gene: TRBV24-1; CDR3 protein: CATSDTGAVFSSTDTQYF
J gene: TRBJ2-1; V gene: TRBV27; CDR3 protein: CASSPRQPGLAGYGAYNEQFF
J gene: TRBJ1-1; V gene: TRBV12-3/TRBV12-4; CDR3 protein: CASSGQAWSTEAFF
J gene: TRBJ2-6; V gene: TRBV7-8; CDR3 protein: CASSLLSAGGSGANVLTF
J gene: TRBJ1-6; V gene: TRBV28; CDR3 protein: CASSLYTSNPSGSPLHF
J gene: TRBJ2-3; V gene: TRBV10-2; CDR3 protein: CASRRTDTQYF
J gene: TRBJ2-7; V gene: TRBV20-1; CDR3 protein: CSARWDRTYEQYF
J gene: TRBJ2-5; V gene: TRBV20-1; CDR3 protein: CSASSAHETQYF
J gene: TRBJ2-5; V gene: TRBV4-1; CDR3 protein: CASSRGLAGDVGTQYF
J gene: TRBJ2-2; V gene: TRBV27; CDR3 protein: CASSLYGGTGELFF
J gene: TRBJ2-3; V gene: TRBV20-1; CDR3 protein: CSLHPGDTSTDTQYF
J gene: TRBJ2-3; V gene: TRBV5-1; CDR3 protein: CASSTPSTDTQYF
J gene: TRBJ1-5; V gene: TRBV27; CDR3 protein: CASRPGLPSGPQHF
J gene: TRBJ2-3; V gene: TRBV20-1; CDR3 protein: CSAREDSSTDTQYF
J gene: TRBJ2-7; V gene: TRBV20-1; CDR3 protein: CSASGGTGVGEQYF
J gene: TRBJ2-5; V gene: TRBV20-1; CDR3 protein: CSAREGHRVRETQYF
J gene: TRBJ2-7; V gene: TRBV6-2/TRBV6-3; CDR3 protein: CASKSLEVGEQYF
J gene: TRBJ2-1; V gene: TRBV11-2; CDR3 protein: CASSLAGGKAGEQFF
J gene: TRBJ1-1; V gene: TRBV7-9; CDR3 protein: CASSSTQRTEAFF
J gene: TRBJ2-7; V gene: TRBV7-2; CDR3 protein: CASSDTSGSRYEQYF
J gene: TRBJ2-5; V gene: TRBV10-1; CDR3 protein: CASSPRDGETQYF
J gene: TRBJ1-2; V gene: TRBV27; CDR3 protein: CASRTGQGGDGYTF
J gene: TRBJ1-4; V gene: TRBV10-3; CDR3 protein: CAISEDTTNEKLFF
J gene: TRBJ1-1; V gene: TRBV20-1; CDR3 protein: CSARVLGTGGPKDQAFF
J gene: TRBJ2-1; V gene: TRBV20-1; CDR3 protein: CSANGLAGGGGSYNEQFF